This T cell receptor beta chain was found in a study of blood T cell repertoires in COVID-19. On the study more broadly: From the United States, Italy and Spain came samples of acute and convalescent COVID-19.

This clone was seen a single time. Sequencing used immunoSEQ multiplex PCR; TCRdb keeps in-frame clones, though not all of them. The sample consists of about 200,000 clones, around 82% of them appearing once. V was clipped by 8 bases and J by 5 bases; unmatched bases: 9. Germline V gives CDR1 ENHRY, CDR2 SYGVKD. This CDR3 region has 15 residues. Sample: PBMCs or T cells enriched from blood (not recorded which). V and J are TRBV10-3 and TRBJ1-6; 7 bases are a match to TRBD1. The clonotype originates from a man aged 35-49 years who had recovered from COVID-19. DNA of the CDR3: TGTGCCATCTCTGGACAGGTTGGGAATAATTCACCCCTCCACTTT. Translating gives CAISGQVGNNSPLHF.